The present T cell receptor (beta chain) was sequenced within a study of OX40 agonist ivuxolimab in advanced cancers. Whole-study results and caveats: Among T cells, CD8+ cells averaged more expanded clones than CD4+ cells. The work left the antigen specificity of expanded peripheral T cells undetermined.

This clone was counted only a few times. The antigen is undetermined. Autoimmune disease history or systemic immunosuppression led to patient exclusion. TCRdb's table, derived via immunoSEQ multiplex PCR, lists solely in-frame clones and lacks some. Of about 70,000 clones in the sample, about four fifths are singletons; the top ten hold less than 7.5%. The sequence derives from an adult with an advanced solid tumor such as melanoma, head and neck, liver or kidney cancer. Source: CD4+ or CD8+ T cells sorted from blood, taken in a trial of the OX40 agonist ivuxolimab.

CDR3 in amino acids: CSAPLNTEAFF. The CDR3 DNA is TGCAGTGCTCCCTTAAACACTGAAGCTTTCTTT. This rearrangement joins TRBV20-1 to TRBJ1-1; D gene unclear. V dropped 5 bases and J dropped 2 bases, with 6 bases sitting between them. Germline values: CDR1 DFQATT, CDR2 SNEGSKA (reference sequence). This CDR3 is built from 11 residues.